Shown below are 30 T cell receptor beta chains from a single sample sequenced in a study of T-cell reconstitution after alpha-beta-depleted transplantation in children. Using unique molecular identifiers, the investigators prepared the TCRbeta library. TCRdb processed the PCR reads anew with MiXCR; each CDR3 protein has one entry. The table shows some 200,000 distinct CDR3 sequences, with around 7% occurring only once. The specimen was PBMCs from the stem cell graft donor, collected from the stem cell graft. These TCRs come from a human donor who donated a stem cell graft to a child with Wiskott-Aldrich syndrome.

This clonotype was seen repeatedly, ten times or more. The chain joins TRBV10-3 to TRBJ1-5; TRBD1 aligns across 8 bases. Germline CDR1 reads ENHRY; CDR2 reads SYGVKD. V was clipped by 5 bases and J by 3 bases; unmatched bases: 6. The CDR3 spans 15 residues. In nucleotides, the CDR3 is TGTGCCATCAGTCAAGAGGGACAGGTCAATCAGCCCCAGCATTTT. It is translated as CAISQEGQVNQPQHF.

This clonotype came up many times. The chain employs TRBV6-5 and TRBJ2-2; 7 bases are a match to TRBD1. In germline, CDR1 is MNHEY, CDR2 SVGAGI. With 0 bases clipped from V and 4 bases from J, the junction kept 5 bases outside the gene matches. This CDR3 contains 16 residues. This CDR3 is CASSYSWAGGTGELFF. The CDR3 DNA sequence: TGTGCCAGCAGTTACTCGTGGGCAGGGGGCACCGGGGAGCTGTTTTTT.

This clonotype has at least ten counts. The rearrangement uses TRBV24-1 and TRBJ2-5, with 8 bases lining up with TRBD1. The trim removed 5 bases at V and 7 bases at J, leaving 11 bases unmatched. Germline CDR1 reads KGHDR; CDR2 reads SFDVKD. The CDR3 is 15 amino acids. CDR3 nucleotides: TGTGCCACCAGTGCCGAGACAGGGGTGGGAGGGACCCAGTACTTC. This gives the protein CATSAETGVGGTQYF.

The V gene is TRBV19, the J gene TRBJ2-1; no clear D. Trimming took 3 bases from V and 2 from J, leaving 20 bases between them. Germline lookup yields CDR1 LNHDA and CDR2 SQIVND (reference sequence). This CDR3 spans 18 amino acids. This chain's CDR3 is CASSMGIHLRNPYNEQFF. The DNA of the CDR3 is TGTGCCAGTAGTATGGGGATCCATCTTCGAAACCCCTACAATGAGCAGTTCTTC.

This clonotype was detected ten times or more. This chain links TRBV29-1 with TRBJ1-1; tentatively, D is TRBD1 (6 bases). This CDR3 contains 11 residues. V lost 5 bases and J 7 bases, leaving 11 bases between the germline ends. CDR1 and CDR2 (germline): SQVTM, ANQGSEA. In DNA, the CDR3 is TGCAGCGTTCCGGGGGCTGGTGAAGCTTTCTTT. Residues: CSVPGAGEAFF.

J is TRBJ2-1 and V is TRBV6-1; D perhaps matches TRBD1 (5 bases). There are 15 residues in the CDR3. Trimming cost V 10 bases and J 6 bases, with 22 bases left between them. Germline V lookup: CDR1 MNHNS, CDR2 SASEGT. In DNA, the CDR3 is TGTGCCACCTCGAGGCCCCACAGGTCACCCAATGAGCAGTTCTTC. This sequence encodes CATSRPHRSPNEQFF.

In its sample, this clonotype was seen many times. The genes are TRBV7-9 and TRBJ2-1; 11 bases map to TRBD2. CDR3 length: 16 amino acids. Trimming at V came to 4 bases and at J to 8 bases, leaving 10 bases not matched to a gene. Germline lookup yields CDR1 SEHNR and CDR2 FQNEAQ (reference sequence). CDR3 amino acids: CASSSYSGGAYDEQFF. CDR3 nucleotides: TGTGCCAGCAGCTCATATAGCGGGGGGGCCTATGATGAGCAGTTCTTC.

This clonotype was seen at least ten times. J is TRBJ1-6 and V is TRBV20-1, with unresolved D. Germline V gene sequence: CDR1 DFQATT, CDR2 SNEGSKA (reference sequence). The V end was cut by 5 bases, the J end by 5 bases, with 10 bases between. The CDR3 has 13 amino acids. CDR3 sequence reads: CSAARGDNSPLHF. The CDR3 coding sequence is TGCAGTGCTGCCCGTGGGGATAATTCACCCCTCCACTTT.

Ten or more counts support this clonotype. CDR3 loop: CASSVADYGYTF. Written as DNA, the CDR3 is TGTGCCAGCAGTGTCGCGGACTATGGCTACACCTTC. The chain carries TRBV6-1 and TRBJ1-2; no definite D call. Germline assignment: CDR1 MNHNS and CDR2 SASEGT. With 4 bases removed from V and 3 bases from J, the gap between germline ends came to 6 bases. The CDR3 spans 12 residues.

As DNA, the CDR3 is TGTGCCAGCAGTGAAGTACAGCGCGGAAATGGCTACACCTTC. Its protein product is CASSEVQRGNGYTF. V usage is TRBV6-1 and J usage is TRBJ1-2; no reliable D call. The CDR3 covers 14 residues. CDR1 and CDR2 from the germline V gene are MNHNS and SASEGT. The V end was cut by 1 base, the J end by 6 bases, with 12 bases between.

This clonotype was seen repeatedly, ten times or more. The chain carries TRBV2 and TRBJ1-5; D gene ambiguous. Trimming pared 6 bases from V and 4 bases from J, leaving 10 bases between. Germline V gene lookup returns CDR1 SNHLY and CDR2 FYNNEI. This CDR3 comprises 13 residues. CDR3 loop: CASSYERNQPQHF. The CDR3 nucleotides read TGTGCCAGCAGCTATGAACGAAATCAGCCCCAGCATTTT.

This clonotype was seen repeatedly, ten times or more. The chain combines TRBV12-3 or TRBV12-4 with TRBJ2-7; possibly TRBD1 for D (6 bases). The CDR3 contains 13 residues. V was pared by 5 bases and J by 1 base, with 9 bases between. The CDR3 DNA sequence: TGTGCCAGCAGTCCACAGGGTTCCTACGAGCAGTACTTC. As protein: CASSPQGSYEQYF.

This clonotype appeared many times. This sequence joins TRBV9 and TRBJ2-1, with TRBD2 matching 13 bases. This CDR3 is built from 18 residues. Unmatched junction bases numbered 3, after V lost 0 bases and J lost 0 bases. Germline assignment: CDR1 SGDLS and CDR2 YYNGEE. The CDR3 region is CASSVVGLAGNSYNEQFF. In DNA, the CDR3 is TGTGCCAGCAGCGTAGTGGGACTAGCGGGAAACTCCTACAATGAGCAGTTCTTC.

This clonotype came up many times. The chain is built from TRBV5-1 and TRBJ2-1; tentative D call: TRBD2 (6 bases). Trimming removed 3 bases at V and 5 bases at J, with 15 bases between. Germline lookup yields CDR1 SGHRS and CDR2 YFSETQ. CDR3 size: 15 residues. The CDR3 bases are TGCGCCAGCAGCTGGGGCGGGGCTGGGAACAATGAGCAGTTCTTC. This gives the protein CASSWGGAGNNEQFF.

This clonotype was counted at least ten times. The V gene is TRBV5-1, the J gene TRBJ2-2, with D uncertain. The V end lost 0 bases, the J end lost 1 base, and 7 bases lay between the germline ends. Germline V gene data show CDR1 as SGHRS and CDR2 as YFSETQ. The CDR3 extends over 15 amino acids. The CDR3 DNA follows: TGCGCCAGCAGCTTGGAGAGAAGGAACACCGGGGAGCTGTTTTTT. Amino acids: CASSLERRNTGELFF.

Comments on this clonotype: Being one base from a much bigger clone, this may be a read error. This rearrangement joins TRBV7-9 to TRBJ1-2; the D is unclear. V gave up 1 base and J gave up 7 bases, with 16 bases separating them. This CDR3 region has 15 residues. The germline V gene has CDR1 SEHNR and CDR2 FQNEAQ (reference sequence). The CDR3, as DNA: TGTGCCAGCAGCTTAGGTACCGGGATAGGGCCTGGCTACACCTTC. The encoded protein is CASSLGTGIGPGYTF. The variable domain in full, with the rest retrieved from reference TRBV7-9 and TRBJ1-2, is DTGVSQNPRHKITKRGQNVTFRCDPISEHNRLYWYRQTLGQGPEFLTYFQNEAQLEKSRLLSDRFSAERPKGSFSTLEIQRTEQGDSAMYLCASSLGTGIGPGYTFGSGTRLTVV.

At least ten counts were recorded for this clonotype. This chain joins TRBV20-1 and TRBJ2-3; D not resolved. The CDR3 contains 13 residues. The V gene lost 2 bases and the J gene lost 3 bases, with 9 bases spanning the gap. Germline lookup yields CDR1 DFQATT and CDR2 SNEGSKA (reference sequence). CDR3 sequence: CSARLGTTDTQYF. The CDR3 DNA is TGCAGTGCTAGACTAGGAACGACAGATACGCAGTATTTT.

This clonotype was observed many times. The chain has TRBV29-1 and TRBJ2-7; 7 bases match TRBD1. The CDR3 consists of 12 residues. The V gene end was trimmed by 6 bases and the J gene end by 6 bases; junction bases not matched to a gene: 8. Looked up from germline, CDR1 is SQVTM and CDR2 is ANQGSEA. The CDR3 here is CSVKQGQVEQYF. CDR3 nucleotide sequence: TGCAGCGTCAAACAGGGGCAGGTCGAGCAGTACTTC.

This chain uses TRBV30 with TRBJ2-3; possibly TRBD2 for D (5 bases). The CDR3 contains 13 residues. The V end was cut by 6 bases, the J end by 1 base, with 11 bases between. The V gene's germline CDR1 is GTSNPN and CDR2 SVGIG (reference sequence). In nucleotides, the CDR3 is TGTGCCTGTCCGGGGAAAGGCACAGATACGCAGTATTTT. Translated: CACPGKGTDTQYF.

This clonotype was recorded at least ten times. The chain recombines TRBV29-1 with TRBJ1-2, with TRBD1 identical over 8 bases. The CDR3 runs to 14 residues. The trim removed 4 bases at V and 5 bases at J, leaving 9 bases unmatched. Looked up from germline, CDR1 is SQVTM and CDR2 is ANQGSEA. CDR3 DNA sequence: TGCAGCGTTGGGGCCGGGACAGGCCTATATGGCTACACCTTC. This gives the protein CSVGAGTGLYGYTF.

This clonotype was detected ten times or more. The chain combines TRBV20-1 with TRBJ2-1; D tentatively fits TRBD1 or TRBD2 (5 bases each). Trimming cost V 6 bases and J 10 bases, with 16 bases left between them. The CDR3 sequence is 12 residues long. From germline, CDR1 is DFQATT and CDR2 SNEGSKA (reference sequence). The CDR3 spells CSAPGPLREQFF. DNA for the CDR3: TGCAGTGCCCCGGGGCCCCTGAGGGAGCAGTTCTTC.

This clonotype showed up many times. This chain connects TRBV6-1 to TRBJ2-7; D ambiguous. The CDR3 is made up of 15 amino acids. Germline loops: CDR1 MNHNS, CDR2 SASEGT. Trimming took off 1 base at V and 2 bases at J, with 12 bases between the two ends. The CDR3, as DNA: TGTGCCAGCAGTGAAGGATCCAGCATCCCCTACGAGCAGTACTTC. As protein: CASSEGSSIPYEQYF.

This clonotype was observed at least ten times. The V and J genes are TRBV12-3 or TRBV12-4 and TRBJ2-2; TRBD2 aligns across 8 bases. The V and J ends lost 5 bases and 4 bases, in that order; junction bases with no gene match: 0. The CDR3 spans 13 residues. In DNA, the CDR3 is TGTGCCAGCAGTCGGGGGGGCACCGGGGAGCTGTTTTTT. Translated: CASSRGGTGELFF.

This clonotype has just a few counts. The CDR3 bases are TGTGCCAGCAGATCCGGGACAGGGTCCTACGAGCAGTACTTC. Translated: CASRSGTGSYEQYF. The genes are TRBV7-9 and TRBJ2-7, with 9 bases aligning to TRBD1. CDR3 size: 14 residues. The germline gives CDR1 SEHNR, CDR2 FQNEAQ (reference sequence). Losses at the gene ends were 6 bases for V and 1 base for J; bases not matched to a gene: 4. Based on the CDR3 plus reference TRBV7-9 and TRBJ2-7, the full variable domain is DTGVSQNPRHKITKRGQNVTFRCDPISEHNRLYWYRQTLGQGPEFLTYFQNEAQLEKSRLLSDRFSAERPKGSFSTLEIQRTEQGDSAMYLCASRSGTGSYEQYFGPGTRLTVT.

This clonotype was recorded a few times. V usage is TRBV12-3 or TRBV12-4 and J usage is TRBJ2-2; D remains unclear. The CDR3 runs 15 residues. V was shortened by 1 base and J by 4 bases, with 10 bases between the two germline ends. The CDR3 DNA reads TGTGCCAGCAGTTTAGGGTTTCGGAGCACCGGGGAGCTGTTTTTT. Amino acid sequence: CASSLGFRSTGELFF.

CDR3 sequence reads: CASSPPMRREETQYF. The CDR3 coding sequence is TGTGCCAGCTCACCCCCGATGAGACGGGAAGAGACCCAGTACTTC. The chain has TRBV18 and TRBJ2-5; D is uncertain. V was cut by 3 bases and J by 3 bases, with 14 bases left in between. This CDR3 comprises 15 residues. Germline assignment: CDR1 KGHSH and CDR2 LQKENI.

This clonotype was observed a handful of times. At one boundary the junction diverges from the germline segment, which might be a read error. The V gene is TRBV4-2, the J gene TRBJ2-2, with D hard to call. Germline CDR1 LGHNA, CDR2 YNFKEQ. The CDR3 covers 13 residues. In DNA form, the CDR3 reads TGTGCCAGCAGCCTCGGGCACACCGGCGAGCTGTTTTTT. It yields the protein CASSLGHTGELFF.

The CDR3 DNA reads as TGTGCCAGCAACGGGCGGGGGAGCACCGGGGAGCTGTTTTTT. As protein: CASNGRGSTGELFF. The J gene is TRBJ2-2, the V gene TRBV3-1; TRBD2 aligns across 7 bases. Germline trimming cut 7 bases from V and 4 bases from J; bases unmatched to any gene: 6. CDR1 and CDR2 from the germline V gene are LGHDT and YNNKEL (reference sequence). The CDR3 totals 14 residues.

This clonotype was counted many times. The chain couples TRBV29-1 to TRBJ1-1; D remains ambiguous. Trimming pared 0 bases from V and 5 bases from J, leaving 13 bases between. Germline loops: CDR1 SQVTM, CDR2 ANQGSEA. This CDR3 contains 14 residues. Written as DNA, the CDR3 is TGCAGCGTTGAAGAAGCCTGGAGCGATACTGAAGCTTTCTTT. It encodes CSVEEAWSDTEAFF.

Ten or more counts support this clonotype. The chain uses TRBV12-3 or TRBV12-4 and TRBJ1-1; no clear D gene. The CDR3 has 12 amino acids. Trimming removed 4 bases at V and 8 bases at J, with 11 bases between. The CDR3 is CASSWANGEAFF. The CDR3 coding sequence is TGTGCCAGCAGTTGGGCGAACGGGGAAGCTTTCTTT.